A selection of T cell receptor beta chains follows, all from one sample in a study of shared clonotypes between healthy human individuals. Only in-frame clones appear in the TCRdb table, and some are missing; sequencing was by immunoSEQ multiplex PCR. The sample lists 1.4 million or so clones, approximately 98.5% occurring once. The sequencing sample was made of naive CD4+ T cells sorted from blood. The source of these receptors is a man under 40 in good health. CDR3s include the opening cysteine and the closing phenylalanine or tryptophan. The order of the fields is V gene, clone size, CDR3 protein. Where a row states a size, it is once, few, many or the class of an expanded clone; other rows omit it.

>TRBV4-2|-
CASSQDVGRIGNTIYF
>TRBV5-1|-
CASSSADRGRTGANVLTF
>TRBV29-1|-
CSVRGKETQYF
>TRBV6-5|-
CASSYPTPSGNTIYF
>TRBV2|-
CATFGGGPSSYNEQFF
>TRBV18|-
CASSPRTGAEQYF
>TRBV9|-
CASSEASRGSAFF
>TRBV9|-
CASSEDYEQYF
>TRBV7-9|-
CASSLDWLKGETQYF
>TRBV27|-
CASSLWGDFNQPQHF
>TRBV19|-
CASSVRYNEQFF
>TRBV5-1|-
CASSLIGTERGEAFF
>TRBV5-1|-
CASSRDREAFF
>TRBV28|-
CASSLSGGSANTEAFF
>TRBV25-1|-
CASRNMREATGEQFF
>TRBV2|-
CASSVASLAKNIQYF
>TRBV5-1|-
CASSLAGTVYGYTF
>TRBV5-1|-
CASSSGTSGLSDTQYF
>TRBV19|-
CASSMGGSGANVLTF
>TRBV29-1|-
CSVEGTSGRALGTDTQYF
>TRBV27|-
CASSFSGTSKGYEQYF
>TRBV10-3|-
CAISEAGLNEQFF
>TRBV29-1|-
CSVVPYNEQFF
>TRBV6-5|-
CASSYSGTRMYEQYF
>TRBV7-2|-
CASSPDIWHYEQYF
>TRBV18|-
CASSPGLAGVTYEQYF
>TRBV18|once
CASSPVPAVPNYGYTF
>TRBV5-1|-
CASRLSGGGRQETQYF
>TRBV28|-
CASRGSGRGAEQFF
>TRBV6-4|-
CASSVTGKTSTDTQYF
>TRBV2|-
CASGEQGAGANVLTF
>TRBV15|-
CATSHRGSYGYTF
>TRBV27|-
CASRISQLRDRGSGANVLTF
>TRBV5-1|-
CASSPEQGLTYEQYF
>TRBV20-1|-
CSAAQGVEQFF
>TRBV7-7|-
CASSSSVSPYNEQFF
>TRBV28|-
CASRGGGTDTQYF
>TRBV9|-
CASSVQAGGIAGNTIYF
>TRBV5-1|-
CASSPGLSSYEQYF
>TRBV10-1|-
CASQGVASDTQYF
>TRBV5-1|-
CASSFTGTSQGDTQYF
>TRBV7-3|-
CASSLTSTKGELFF
>TRBV9|-
CASSVVAGPSYNEQFF
>TRBV18|-
CASSPVSTAGSAPPTYEQYF
>TRBV7-8|once
CASSLASGTSVKTQYF
>TRBV29-1|-
CSVGVVGGIEQYF
>TRBV5-8|-
CASSFRGAVQPQHF
>TRBV5-1|-
CASSLDSIGTDTQYF
>TRBV5-1|-
CASSHGQNEQYF
>TRBV11-2|-
CASSRQATGELFF
>TRBV5-4|-
CASSLGTSGSRSTDTQYF